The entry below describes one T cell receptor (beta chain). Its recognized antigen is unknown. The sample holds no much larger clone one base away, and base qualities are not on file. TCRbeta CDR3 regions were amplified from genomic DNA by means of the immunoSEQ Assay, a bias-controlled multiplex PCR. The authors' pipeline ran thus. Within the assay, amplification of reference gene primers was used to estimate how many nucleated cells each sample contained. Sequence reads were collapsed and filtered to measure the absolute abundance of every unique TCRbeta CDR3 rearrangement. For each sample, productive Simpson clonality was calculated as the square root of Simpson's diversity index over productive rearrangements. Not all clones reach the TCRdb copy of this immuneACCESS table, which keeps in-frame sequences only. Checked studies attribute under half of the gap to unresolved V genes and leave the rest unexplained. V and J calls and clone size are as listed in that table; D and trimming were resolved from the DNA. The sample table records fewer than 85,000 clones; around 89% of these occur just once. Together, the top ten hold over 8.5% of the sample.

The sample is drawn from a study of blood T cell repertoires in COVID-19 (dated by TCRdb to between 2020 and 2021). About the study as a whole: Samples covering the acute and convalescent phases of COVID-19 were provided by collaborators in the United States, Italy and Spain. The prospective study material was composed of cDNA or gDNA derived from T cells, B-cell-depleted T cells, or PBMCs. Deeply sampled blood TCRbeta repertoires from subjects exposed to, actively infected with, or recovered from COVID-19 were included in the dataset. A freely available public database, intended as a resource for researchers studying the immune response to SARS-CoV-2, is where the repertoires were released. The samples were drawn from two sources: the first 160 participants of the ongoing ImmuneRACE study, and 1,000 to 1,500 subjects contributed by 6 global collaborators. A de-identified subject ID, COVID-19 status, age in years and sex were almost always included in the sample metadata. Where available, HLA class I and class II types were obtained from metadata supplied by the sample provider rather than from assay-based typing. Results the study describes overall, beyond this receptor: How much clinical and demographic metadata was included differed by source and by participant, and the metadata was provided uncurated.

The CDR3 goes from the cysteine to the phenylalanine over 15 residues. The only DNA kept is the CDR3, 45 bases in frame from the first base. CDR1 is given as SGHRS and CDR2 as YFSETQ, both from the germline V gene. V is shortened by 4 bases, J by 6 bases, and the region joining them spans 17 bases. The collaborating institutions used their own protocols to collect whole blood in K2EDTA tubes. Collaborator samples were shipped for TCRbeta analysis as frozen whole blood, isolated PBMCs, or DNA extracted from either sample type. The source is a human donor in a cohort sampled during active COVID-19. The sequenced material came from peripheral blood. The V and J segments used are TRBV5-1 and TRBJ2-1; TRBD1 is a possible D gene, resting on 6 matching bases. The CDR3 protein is CASSGSGEYANEQFF. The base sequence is TGCGCCAGCAGCGGATCAGGGGAGTACGCCAATGAGCAGTTCTTC.